Listed below are T cell receptor beta chains from one sample, sequenced in a study of technical replicates of blood from a few donors. Method: immunoSEQ multiplex PCR; TCRdb's copy keeps in-frame clones and lacks some. The profile shows approximately 74,000 clones, 80% to 90% of them singletons. The sequenced material came from PBMCs. These receptors were obtained from a human donor in good health. Some clones in this sample may be carry-over from other donors' samples. Both conserved end residues are part of each CDR3. D genes are given only for firm matches. Only some rows state a clone size, as once, few, many or a class for expanded clones.

>.|.|TRBV4-3|TRBJ2-3
CASSQDRPGGTLPDTQYF
TGCGCCAGCAGCCAAGATAGACCCGGGGGAACTCTGCCAGATACGCAGTATTTT
>once|.|TRBV7-2|TRBJ1-2
CASSLSTDTNYGYTF
TGTGCCAGCAGCCTATCGACAGACACTAACTATGGCTACACCTTC
>.|TRBD2|TRBV9|TRBJ2-3
CASSKSGGAISSTDTQYF
TGTGCCAGCAGCAAAAGCGGGGGGGCGATTTCTAGCACAGATACGCAGTATTTT
>.|.|TRBV5-1|TRBJ1-2
CASSLGARVDGYTF
TGCGCCAGCAGCTTGGGGGCCAGGGTAGATGGCTACACCTTC
>.|.|TRBV29-1|TRBJ1-2
CSVHIRLYGYTF
TGCAGCGTTCATATCCGACTCTATGGCTACACCTTC
>.|TRBD1|TRBV18|TRBJ2-7
CASSPTTGGVYEQYF
TGTGCCAGCTCACCAACGACAGGGGGTGTCTACGAGCAGTACTTC
>.|TRBD2|TRBV18|TRBJ2-3
CASSPPREGTDTQYF
TGTGCCAGCTCACCACCCAGGGAGGGAACAGATACGCAGTATTTT
>.|.|TRBV6-5|TRBJ1-2
CASSYSGAVTYGYTF
TGTGCCAGCAGTTACTCGGGGGCCGTTACTTATGGCTACACCTTC
>.|TRBD2|TRBV5-1|TRBJ2-3
CASSLTSGGGTDTQYF
TGCGCCAGCAGCTTGACTAGCGGGGGTGGCACAGATACGCAGTATTTT
>.|.|TRBV7-3|TRBJ2-3
CASSLDSGTDTQYF
TGTGCCAGCAGCCTGGACTCGGGGACAGATACGCAGTATTTT
>.|TRBD2|TRBV7-2|TRBJ2-7
CASSQGLAGGGEQYF
TGTGCCAGCAGCCAGGGGCTAGCGGGAGGCGGGGAGCAGTACTTC
>.|TRBD1|TRBV19|TRBJ2-7
CASSTQGQGAYEQYF
TGTGCCAGTAGTACCCAAGGACAGGGGGCCTACGAGCAGTACTTC
>once|.|TRBV4-1|TRBJ2-1
CASSQLTRWAYNEQFF
TGCGCCAGCAGCCAATTAACTAGGTGGGCTTACAATGAGCAGTTCTTC
>.|TRBD2|TRBV9|TRBJ2-1
CASSLTSGGAGEQFF
TGTGCCAGCAGCCTTACGAGCGGGGGGGCCGGGGAGCAGTTCTTC
>.|TRBD2|TRBV7-3|TRBJ2-3
CASSNSGGTDTQYF
TGTGCCAGCAGTAATAGCGGGGGCACAGATACGCAGTATTTT
>.|.|TRBV27|TRBJ1-1
CASSLSPSTEAFF
TGTGCCAGCAGTTTAAGTCCGAGCACTGAAGCTTTCTTT